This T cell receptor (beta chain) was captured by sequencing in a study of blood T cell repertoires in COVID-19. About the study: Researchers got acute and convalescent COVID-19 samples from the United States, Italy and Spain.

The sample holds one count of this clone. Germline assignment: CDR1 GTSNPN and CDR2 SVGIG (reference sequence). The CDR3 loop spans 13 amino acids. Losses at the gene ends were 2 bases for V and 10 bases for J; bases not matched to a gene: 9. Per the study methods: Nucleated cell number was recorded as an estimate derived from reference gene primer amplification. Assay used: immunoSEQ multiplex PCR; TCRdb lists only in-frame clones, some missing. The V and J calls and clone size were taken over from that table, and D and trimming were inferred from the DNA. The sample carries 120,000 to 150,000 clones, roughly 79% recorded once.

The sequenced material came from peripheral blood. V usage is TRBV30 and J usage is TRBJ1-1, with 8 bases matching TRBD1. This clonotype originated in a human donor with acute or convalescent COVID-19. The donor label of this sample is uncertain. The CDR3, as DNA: TGTGCCTGGAGTCCGGACAGGGCGGTGACAGCTTTCTTT. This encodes CAWSPDRAVTAFF.